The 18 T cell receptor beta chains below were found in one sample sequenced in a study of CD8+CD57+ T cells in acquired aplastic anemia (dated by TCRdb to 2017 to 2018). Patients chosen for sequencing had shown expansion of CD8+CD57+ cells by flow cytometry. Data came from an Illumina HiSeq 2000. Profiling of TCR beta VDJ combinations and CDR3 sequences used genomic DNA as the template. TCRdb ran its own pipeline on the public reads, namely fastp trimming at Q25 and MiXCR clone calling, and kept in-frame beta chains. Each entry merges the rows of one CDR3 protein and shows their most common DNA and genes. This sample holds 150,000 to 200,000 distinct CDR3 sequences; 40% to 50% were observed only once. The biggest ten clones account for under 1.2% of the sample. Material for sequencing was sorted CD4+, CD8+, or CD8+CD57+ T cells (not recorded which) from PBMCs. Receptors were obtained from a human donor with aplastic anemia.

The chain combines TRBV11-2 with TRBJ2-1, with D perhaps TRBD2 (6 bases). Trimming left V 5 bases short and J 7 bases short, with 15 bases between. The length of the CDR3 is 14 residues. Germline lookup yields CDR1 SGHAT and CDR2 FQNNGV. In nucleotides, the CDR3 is TGTGCCAGCAGCCGTAGGGAGGTAGTAAATGAGCAGTTCTTC. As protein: CASSRREVVNEQFF.

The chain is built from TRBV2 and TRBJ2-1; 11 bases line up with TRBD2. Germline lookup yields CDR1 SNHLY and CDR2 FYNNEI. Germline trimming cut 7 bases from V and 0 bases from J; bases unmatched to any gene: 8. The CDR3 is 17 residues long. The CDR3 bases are TGTGCCAGCACCATTCTAGCGGGGGGTAGCTCCTACAATGAGCAGTTCTTC. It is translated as CASTILAGGSSYNEQFF.

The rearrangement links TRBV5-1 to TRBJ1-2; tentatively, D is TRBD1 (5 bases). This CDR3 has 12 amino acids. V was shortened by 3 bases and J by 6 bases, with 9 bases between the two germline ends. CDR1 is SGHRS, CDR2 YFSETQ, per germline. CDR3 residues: CASSSAGNGYTF. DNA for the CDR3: TGCGCCAGCAGCTCGGCAGGGAATGGCTACACCTTC. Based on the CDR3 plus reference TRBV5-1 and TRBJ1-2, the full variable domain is KAGVTQTPRYLIKTRGQQVTLSCSPISGHRSVSWYQQTPGQGLQFLFEYFSETQRNKGNFPGRFSGRQFSNSRSEMNVSTLELGDSALYLCASSSAGNGYTFGSGTRLTVV.

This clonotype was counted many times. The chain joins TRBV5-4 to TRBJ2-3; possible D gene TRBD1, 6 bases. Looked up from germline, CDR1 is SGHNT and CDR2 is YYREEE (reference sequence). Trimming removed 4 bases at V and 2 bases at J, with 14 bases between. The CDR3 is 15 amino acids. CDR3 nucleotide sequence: TGTGCCAGCAGCCCATCAGGGGTACTCACAGATACGCAGTATTTT. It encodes CASSPSGVLTDTQYF.

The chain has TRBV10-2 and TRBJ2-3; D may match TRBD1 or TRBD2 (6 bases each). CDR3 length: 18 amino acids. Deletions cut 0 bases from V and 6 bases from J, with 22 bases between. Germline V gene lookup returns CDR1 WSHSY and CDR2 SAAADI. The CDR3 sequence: CASSESSLLIGGPDTQYF. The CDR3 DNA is TGCGCCAGCAGTGAGTCGAGCCTATTAATTGGGGGGCCGGATACGCAGTATTTT.

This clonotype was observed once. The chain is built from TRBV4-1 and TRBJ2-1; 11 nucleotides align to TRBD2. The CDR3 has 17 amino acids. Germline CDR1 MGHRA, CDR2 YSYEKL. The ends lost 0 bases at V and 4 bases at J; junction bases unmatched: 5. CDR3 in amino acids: CASSQDGASGGYNEQFF. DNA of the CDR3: TGCGCCAGCAGCCAAGATGGGGCTAGCGGGGGGTACAATGAGCAGTTCTTC.

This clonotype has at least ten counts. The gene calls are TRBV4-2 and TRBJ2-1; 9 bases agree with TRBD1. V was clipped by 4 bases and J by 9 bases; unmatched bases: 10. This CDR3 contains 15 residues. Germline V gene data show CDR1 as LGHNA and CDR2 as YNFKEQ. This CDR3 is CASSPVGTGWSEQFF. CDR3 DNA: TGTGCCAGCAGCCCGGTTGGGACAGGGTGGAGTGAGCAGTTCTTC.

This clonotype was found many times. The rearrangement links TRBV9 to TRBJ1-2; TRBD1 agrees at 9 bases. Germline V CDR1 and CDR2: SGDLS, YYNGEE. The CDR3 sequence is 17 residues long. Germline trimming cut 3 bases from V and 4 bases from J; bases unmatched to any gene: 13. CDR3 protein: CASSETPGQGRVYGYTF. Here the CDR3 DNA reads TGTGCCAGCAGCGAGACCCCCGGACAGGGGCGCGTCTATGGCTACACCTTC.

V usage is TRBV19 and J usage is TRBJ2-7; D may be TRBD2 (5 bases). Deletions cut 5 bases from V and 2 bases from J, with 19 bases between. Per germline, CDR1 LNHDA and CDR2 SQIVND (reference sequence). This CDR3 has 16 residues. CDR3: CASSHRPGNGAYEQYF. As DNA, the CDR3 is TGTGCCAGTAGTCACCGCCCGGGAAATGGGGCCTACGAGCAGTACTTC. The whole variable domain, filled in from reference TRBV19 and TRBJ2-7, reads DGGITQSPKYLFRKEGQNVTLSCEQNLNHDAMYWYRQDPGQGLRLIYYSQIVNDFQKGDIAEGYSVSREKKESFPLTVTSAQKNPTAFYLCASSHRPGNGAYEQYFGPGTRLTVT.

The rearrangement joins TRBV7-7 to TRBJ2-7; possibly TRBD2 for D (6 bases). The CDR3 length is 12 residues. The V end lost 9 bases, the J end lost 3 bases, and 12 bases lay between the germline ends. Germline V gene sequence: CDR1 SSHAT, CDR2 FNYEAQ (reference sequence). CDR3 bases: TGTGCCAGTGCTTCGGGAGACTACGAGCAGTACTTC. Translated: CASASGDYEQYF.

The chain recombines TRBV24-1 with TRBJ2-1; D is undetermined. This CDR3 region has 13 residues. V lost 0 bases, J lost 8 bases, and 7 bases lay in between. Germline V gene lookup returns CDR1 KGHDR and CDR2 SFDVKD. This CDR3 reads CATSDLDVYEQFF. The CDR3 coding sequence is TGTGCCACCAGTGATTTGGACGTCTATGAGCAGTTCTTC.

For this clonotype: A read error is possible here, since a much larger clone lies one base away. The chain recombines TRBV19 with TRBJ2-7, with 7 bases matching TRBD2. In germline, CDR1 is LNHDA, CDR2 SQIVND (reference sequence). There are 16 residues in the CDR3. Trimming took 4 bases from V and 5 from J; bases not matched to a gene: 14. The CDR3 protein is CASSSPGGNSPHEQYF. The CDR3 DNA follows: TGTGCCAGTAGTAGCCCGGGGGGAAACAGCCCCCACGAGCAGTACTTC.

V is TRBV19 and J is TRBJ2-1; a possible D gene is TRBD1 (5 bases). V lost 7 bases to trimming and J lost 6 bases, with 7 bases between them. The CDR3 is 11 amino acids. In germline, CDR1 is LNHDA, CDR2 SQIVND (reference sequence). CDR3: CASTGFNEQFF. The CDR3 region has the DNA TGTGCCAGTACAGGGTTCAATGAGCAGTTCTTC.

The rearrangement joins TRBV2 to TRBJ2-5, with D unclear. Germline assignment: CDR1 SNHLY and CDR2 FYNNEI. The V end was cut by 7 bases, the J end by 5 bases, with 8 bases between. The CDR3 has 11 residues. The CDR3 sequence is CASKSTETQYF. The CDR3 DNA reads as TGTGCCAGCAAGTCTACGGAGACCCAGTACTTC.

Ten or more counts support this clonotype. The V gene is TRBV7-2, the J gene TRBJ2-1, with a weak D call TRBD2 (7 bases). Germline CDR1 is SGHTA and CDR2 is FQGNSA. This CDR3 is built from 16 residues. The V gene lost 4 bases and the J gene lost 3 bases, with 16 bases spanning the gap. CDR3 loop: CASSSTRGDNYNEQFF. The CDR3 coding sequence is TGTGCCAGCAGCTCCACCCGGGGGGACAACTACAATGAGCAGTTCTTC.

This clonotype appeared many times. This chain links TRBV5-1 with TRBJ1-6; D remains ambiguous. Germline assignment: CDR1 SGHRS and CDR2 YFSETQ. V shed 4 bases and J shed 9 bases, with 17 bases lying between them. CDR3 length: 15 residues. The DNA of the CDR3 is TGCGCCAGCAGCCCAAGTCGTGGTGAGGGTTCACCCCTCCACTTT. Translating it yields CASSPSRGEGSPLHF.

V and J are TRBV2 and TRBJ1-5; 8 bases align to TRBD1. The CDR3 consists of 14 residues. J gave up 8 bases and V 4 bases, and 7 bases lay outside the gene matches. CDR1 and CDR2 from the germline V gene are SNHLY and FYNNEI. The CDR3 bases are TGTGCCAGCAGTGCGCGACAGGGGTCGGAGCCCCAGCATTTT. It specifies CASSARQGSEPQHF.

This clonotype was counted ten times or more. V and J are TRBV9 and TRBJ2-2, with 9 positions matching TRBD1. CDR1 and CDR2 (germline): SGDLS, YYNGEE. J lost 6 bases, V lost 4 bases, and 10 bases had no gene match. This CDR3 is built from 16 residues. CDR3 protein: CASSLVQGAGSGELFF. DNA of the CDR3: TGTGCCAGCAGCTTAGTACAGGGGGCAGGGTCCGGGGAGCTGTTTTTT.